This T cell receptor (beta chain) emerged from a study of T cells expressing NK-cell markers (dated by TCRdb to 2018 to 2020). About the investigation overall: TCR beta-chain repertoires were profiled in sorted CD3+CD56+NKG2C+, CD3+CD56+NKG2C- and CD3+CD56-NKG2C+ T-cell subsets from eight donors. Libraries were sequenced as 2 x 150 bp reads on Illumina HiSeq 2000/2500, MiSeq or NextSeq. Of the eight sequenced donors, seven were found to be HCMV-seropositive and one was found to be HCMV-seronegative. Randomly selected healthy volunteers, three men and five women, were used as the eight sequenced donors. The research as a whole found: In six donors, the dominant CD3+CD56+NKG2C+ clonotypes ranked among the top 10 CD8+ clonotypes, making up 1.0-7.0% of CD8+ T cells. Whether the expanded NKG2C-expressing T cell clones were specific for HCMV antigens remained unclear. Those dominant clonotypes were again the most abundant among CD3+CD56-NKG2C+ cells in a few donors, at about 28.3-60.1%.

A commercial ELISA kit detecting HCMV-specific IgG in serum was used to determine HCMV serostatus. Peripheral blood mononuclear cells were isolated from blood by Ficoll density gradient centrifugation. To note about this clonotype: Its antigen is unknown.

Measured from the cysteine to the phenylalanine, the CDR3 is 17 residues long. Only the protein sequence is given. The sequencer was an Illumina HiSeq 2000. TCR beta cDNA libraries were made by 5'RACE template switching that added a universal primer site and unique molecular identifiers. Priming for cDNA synthesis came from the TCR beta constant segment, and two successive PCR amplification steps followed. Per the original workflow: MIGEC was used to demultiplex reads and group the reads by UMI, and MiTCR was used to assemble and quantify clonotypes. To exclude erroneous sequences, only TCR cDNA sequences supported by at least two reads were retained. The tcR package was used for downstream repertoire analysis, with clonotypes matched between fractions based on CDR3 nucleotide sequence plus V segment. VDJmatch was used to annotate antigen specificity against VDJdb, with one amino acid substitution in CDR3 permitted. TCRdb reprocessed the reads and lists each CDR3 protein sequence as a single entry, with no DNA. Here the V and J calls rest on TCRdb's processing, not on the authors' analysis. The table for this sample shows 550,000 to 600,000 distinct CDR3 sequences. Approximately 4% of the sample goes to the ten largest clones.

The TCR originated in a young man in good health. Donor details come from another sample of the same person, matched by shared clones. The chain is made from TRBV12-3 or TRBV12-4 and TRBJ1-6; TCRdb indicates TRBD1, and absent DNA this call remains unverified. Material for sequencing was blood T cells: a sorted CD56 or NKG2C T cell subset, CD4+ or CD8+ T cells, or bulk PBMC T cells (not recorded which). The CDR3 reads CASSLGTGSRDDSPLHF.